A single sample gave rise to the 20 T cell receptor beta chains below, sequenced in a study of quantifying T cell responses using KT2 cells. Overall study context: RNA was reverse transcribed with TCR alpha and beta constant-region primers.

The cDNA 3' end received a ligated oligonucleotide with a UMI. The first PCR ran roughly 4 cycles with an equimolar RC1.1 and RC1.2 beta primer mix. One entry per CDR3 protein results from TCRdb running MiXCR on the UMI-ligation and nested PCR reads. The data contain 31,000 or so distinct CDR3 sequences, about 9.3% of them singletons. The specimen was PBMCs spiked with cells of the T cell clone KT2. The receptors originated from a human donor.

J is TRBJ2-3 and V is TRBV7-9; weak D call: TRBD1 (6 bases). Germline CDR1 is SEHNR and CDR2 is FQNEAQ (reference sequence). Trimming shortened V by 6 bases and J by 0 bases, and 16 bases separated the two germline ends. This CDR3 is built from 16 residues. CDR3 in amino acids: CASSAGAWTSTDTQYF. The CDR3, as DNA: TGTGCCAGCAGTGCAGGGGCTTGGACTAGCACAGATACGCAGTATTTT.

There are many counts of this clonotype. This chain's CDR3 is CASSDADRASDAAFF. The CDR3 coding sequence is TGTGCCAGTAGTGATGCGGACAGGGCCTCTGACGCAGCTTTCTTT. The rearrangement uses TRBV19 and TRBJ1-1, with 8 bases that match TRBD1. CDR3 length: 15 amino acids. Germline CDR1 reads LNHDA; CDR2 reads SQIVND (reference sequence). J lost 10 bases, V lost 5 bases, and 15 bases had no gene match.

The CDR3 sequence is CASSVSSGATDTQYF. The CDR3 bases are TGTGCCAGCAGTGTATCTAGCGGGGCCACAGATACGCAGTATTTT. The gene calls are TRBV6-5 and TRBJ2-3, with 9 bases lining up with TRBD2. This CDR3 region has 15 residues. Germline CDR1 reads MNHEY; CDR2 reads SVGAGI. V dropped 5 bases and J dropped 2; count of bases not matched to a gene: 5.

This chain links TRBV6-1 with TRBJ2-5, with 7 bases fitting TRBD2. Germline V CDR1 and CDR2: MNHNS, SASEGT. The junction had 1 base not matched to a gene; V was cut back by 6 bases and J by 0 bases. The CDR3 runs to 13 residues. CDR3 sequence: CASSGGYQETQYF. The CDR3 bases are TGTGCCAGCAGCGGGGGGTACCAAGAGACCCAGTACTTC.

A single count supports this clonotype. This sequence joins TRBV5-4 and TRBJ2-7; 9 bases are a match to TRBD1. Trimming removed 4 bases from V and 4 bases from J; junction bases left unmatched: 6. This CDR3 is 14 amino acids long. The germline CDR1 and CDR2 sequences are SGHNT and YYREEE (reference sequence). The CDR3 spells CASSMGQGPYEQYF. CDR3 DNA sequence: TGTGCCAGCAGCATGGGACAGGGACCGTACGAGCAGTACTTC.

This clonotype was detected a few times. The J gene is TRBJ1-2, the V gene TRBV30; D is perhaps TRBD1 (5 bases). This CDR3 spans 14 amino acids. Germline CDR1 reads GTSNPN; CDR2 reads SVGIG (reference sequence). The germline V and J ends were trimmed by 4 bases and 7 bases, with 19 bases remaining between them. The CDR3 loop is CAWNRQLIRSGYTF. In DNA, the CDR3 is TGTGCCTGGAACCGACAGCTGATTCGGAGTGGCTACACCTTC.

This clonotype has just a few counts. The chain uses TRBV29-1 and TRBJ2-5; D might be TRBD1 or TRBD2, each matching 6 bases. Between the trimmed V and J ends, which lost 6 bases and 4 bases, there was a span of 15 bases. This CDR3 has 13 amino acids. CDR1 is SQVTM, CDR2 ANQGSEA, per germline. The CDR3 DNA follows: TGCAGCGTCCATGTGGGGGGCCGAGAGACCCAGTACTTC. It is translated as CSVHVGGRETQYF.

The chain recombines TRBV7-8 with TRBJ2-6; 7 nucleotides line up with TRBD1. Germline CDR1 is SGHVS and CDR2 is FQNEAQ. This CDR3 has 17 residues. The ends lost 3 bases at V and 0 bases at J; junction bases unmatched: 5. CDR3 bases: TGTGCCAGCAGCTTCGGGACAGCCCACTCTGGGGCCAACGTCCTGACTTTC. Its translation is CASSFGTAHSGANVLTF.

As DNA, the CDR3 is TGCAGTGCTCAACGATTGGGACTAGCATCAGAGACCCAGTACTTC. Translated: CSAQRLGLASETQYF. The chain has TRBV20-1 and TRBJ2-5; 9 bases agree with TRBD2. The CDR3 extends over 15 amino acids. Germline CDR1 is DFQATT and CDR2 is SNEGSKA (reference sequence). V trimming: 5 bases; J trimming: 4 bases; junction bases outside the gene matches: 11.

This sequence joins TRBV7-2 and TRBJ1-2; no reliable D call. Germline V gene data show CDR1 as SGHTA and CDR2 as FQGNSA. CDR3 length: 16 amino acids. V was shortened by 2 bases and J by 1 base, with 14 bases between the two germline ends. This chain's CDR3 is CASSLITARFNYGYTF. Written as DNA, the CDR3 is TGTGCCAGCAGCTTAATAACTGCCCGCTTTAACTATGGCTACACCTTC.

The CDR3 sequence is CASRATSGNTIYF. The CDR3 nucleotides read TGTGCCAGCAGGGCAACGTCCGGAAACACCATATATTTT. The chain combines TRBV27 with TRBJ1-3; D unresolved. Trimming left V 6 bases short and J 4 bases short, with 10 bases between. The length of the CDR3 is 13 residues. CDR1 MNHEY and CDR2 SMNVEV come from the germline V gene (reference sequence).

This clonotype has only a few counts. This CDR3 reads CASSPRALGGGETQYF. The CDR3 region has the DNA TGTGCCAGCAGTCCCAGAGCTCTAGGGGGTGGCGAGACCCAGTACTTC. V is TRBV27 and J is TRBJ2-5, with TRBD1 as a possible D gene (6 bases). With 5 bases removed from V and 5 bases from J, the gap between germline ends came to 21 bases. This CDR3 spans 16 amino acids. Germline V gives CDR1 MNHEY, CDR2 SMNVEV (reference sequence).

Ten or more counts support this clonotype. The rearrangement joins TRBV20-1 to TRBJ2-7, with 8 bases aligning to TRBD1. With V trimmed by 6 bases and J by 0 bases, 7 bases remained unmatched. From germline, CDR1 is DFQATT and CDR2 SNEGSKA (reference sequence). CDR3 length: 14 amino acids. CDR3 residues: CSAKTGANSYEQYF. CDR3 nucleotides: TGCAGTGCCAAGACAGGGGCCAACTCCTACGAGCAGTACTTC.

The sample holds a few counts of this clonotype. The V call is TRBV7-9, the J call TRBJ2-2; D is unresolved. The ends were cut back, 3 bases at V and 7 bases at J, with 6 bases in the middle. Germline CDR1 and CDR2: SEHNR and FQNEAQ (reference sequence). The CDR3 is 12 residues long. CDR3 in amino acids: CASSFGRGELFF. CDR3 sequence (DNA): TGTGCCAGCAGCTTCGGCCGCGGGGAGCTGTTTTTT.

The gene calls are TRBV10-3 and TRBJ1-5; the match to TRBD1 covers 10 bases. The CDR3 is 13 amino acids. The V gene end was trimmed by 6 bases and the J gene end by 5 bases; junction bases not matched to a gene: 1. Germline V gives CDR1 ENHRY, CDR2 SYGVKD. Here the CDR3 DNA reads TGTGCCATCAGCGGACAGGGGGATCAGCCCCAGCATTTT. Amino acids: CAISGQGDQPQHF.

This clonotype came up a few times. V gene TRBV7-9 combines with J gene TRBJ2-1, with TRBD2 matching 8 bases. The trim removed 1 base at V and 10 bases at J, leaving 6 bases unmatched. CDR3 size: 14 residues. The V gene's germline CDR1 is SEHNR and CDR2 FQNEAQ (reference sequence). CDR3 nucleotides: TGTGCCAGCAGCTTAGTTAGCGGGGTTCTGGAGCAGTTCTTC. It encodes CASSLVSGVLEQFF.

Of note for this clonotype: A single base separates this from a much larger clone, so it may be a read error. V gene TRBV30 combines with J gene TRBJ1-2; no clear D. In germline, CDR1 is GTSNPN, CDR2 SVGIG (reference sequence). Trimming took 0 bases from V and 0 from J, leaving 8 bases between them. The CDR3 spans 14 residues. CDR3 in DNA: TGTGCCTGGAGTGTAGTCAGCTCTAACTATGGCTACACCTTC. It yields the protein CAWSVVSSNYGYTF.

This clonotype was picked up a small number of times. The gene calls are TRBV12-3 or TRBV12-4 and TRBJ1-1; no clear D gene. This CDR3 comprises 13 residues. V gave up 3 bases and J gave up 4 bases, with 9 bases separating them. The CDR3 DNA reads TGTGCCAGCAGTTTGGTAGCAGCCACTGAAGCTTTCTTT. Its protein is CASSLVAATEAFF.

The rearrangement links TRBV27 to TRBJ2-2; 8 bases align to TRBD2. Trimming at V came to 4 bases and at J to 1 base, leaving 5 bases not matched to a gene. This CDR3 has 16 residues. Germline V lookup: CDR1 MNHEY, CDR2 SMNVEV (reference sequence). The CDR3 DNA follows: TGTGCCAGCAGTTCCTCGGGGGGGCGGAACACCGGGGAGCTGTTTTTT. Amino acids: CASSSSGGRNTGELFF.

This clonotype was seen only a few times. The CDR3 bases are TGTGCCAGCAGTCTCCGATTCGGGGCCCTCTATAATTCACCCCTCCACTTT. This sequence encodes CASSLRFGALYNSPLHF. The chain carries TRBV7-2 and TRBJ1-6; D may be TRBD1 (5 bases). Trimming pared 6 bases from V and 3 bases from J, leaving 18 bases between. Germline assignment: CDR1 SGHTA and CDR2 FQGNSA. The CDR3 loop spans 17 amino acids.